Following are 2 T cell receptor beta chains from one sample sequenced in a study of T cell responses to AZD1222 COVID-19 vaccine. Repertoires were generated with immunoSEQ multiplex PCR, while TCRdb's copy carries only in-frame clones and drops some. The sample holds roughly 170,000 clones, approximately 94% seen once. The sequenced sample was peripheral blood, obtained 28 days after the second AZD1222 dose. These receptors were taken from an adult who received the AZD1222 COVID-19 vaccine.

The chain combines TRBV7-9 with TRBJ2-7, with 11 bases that match TRBD2. The CDR3 is 15 residues long. The trim removed 6 bases at V and 3 bases at J, leaving 7 bases unmatched. In germline, CDR1 is SEHNR, CDR2 FQNEAQ (reference sequence). The chain's CDR3 is CASSPTSGGGYEQYF. The CDR3 bases are TGTGCCAGCAGTCCCACTAGCGGGGGTGGCTACGAGCAGTACTTC.

This clone has just a few counts. This sequence joins TRBV7-9 and TRBJ2-3; D may be TRBD1 (5 bases). The CDR3 consists of 16 residues. Germline values: CDR1 SEHNR, CDR2 FQNEAQ (reference sequence). Trimming pared 4 bases from V and 0 bases from J, leaving 14 bases between. CDR3 bases: TGTGCCAGCAGCTCCCGGACCCAGGGAAGCACAGATACGCAGTATTTT. This gives the protein CASSSRTQGSTDTQYF.